This TCR beta chain was captured in a study of cytomegalovirus exposure and HLA in healthy donors. On the study more broadly: The Caucasian-associated ancestry cluster contained about four fifths of the approximately 390 genotyped donors. Study results and caveats: Cytomegalovirus-associated status was assigned to some 180 TCR beta chains. Within an earlier analysis, most TCR beta V segments proved productive either about 87% or about 30% of the time. In a later analysis, parvovirus B19, influenza, CMV and Epstein-Barr virus appeared linked to several top co-occurrence clusters.

Trimming shortened V by 2 bases and J by 1 base, and 11 bases separated the two germline ends. Germline lookup yields CDR1 SNHLY and CDR2 FYNNEI. This CDR3 comprises 15 residues. The PCR used 60 Vbeta and 13 Jbeta primers. Clones were sequenced by immunoSEQ multiplex PCR, and TCRdb holds only the in-frame ones, with some missing. The data hold over 100,000 clones, with approximately 10% observed a single time. This clone has more than one count but fewer than ten. Its antigen is not known. The clonotype originates from a woman in her 40s in good health and CMV-seropositive. The sequencing sample was made of PBMCs. The V call is TRBV2, the J call TRBJ1-2; TRBD1 might be the D (6 bases). The DNA of the CDR3 is TGTGCCAGCAGTGAATTGTCAGGGGTTAACTATGGCTACACCTTC. As protein: CASSELSGVNYGYTF.